The rows below give T cell receptor beta chains drawn from one sample of a study of spatial heterogeneity in lung cancer. TCRdb processed the 5' RACE reads anew with MiXCR; each CDR3 protein has one entry. This sample has about 23,000 distinct CDR3 sequences; about 3% occur once, and the top ten carry 29%. The sample in question was PBMCs, obtained at surgery. These receptors originate from a female donor with early-stage non-small cell lung cancer. Each CDR3 is given with its conserved first and last residue. Fields, in order: J gene, D gene, V gene, clone size, CDR3 DNA, CDR3 protein. The D gene is left open where the match is weak. Clone size is shown for a subset of rows, as once, few, many or a class of expanded clone.

TRBJ2-2 | . | TRBV28 | many | TGTGCCAGCAGTGGGACGTTGAACACCGGGGAGCTGTTTTTT | CASSGTLNTGELFF
TRBJ2-3 | . | TRBV9 | many | TGTGCCAGCAGCGTAGGAGCGATGACGGATACGCAGTATTTT | CASSVGAMTDTQYF
TRBJ1-4 | . | TRBV7-6 | many | TGTGCCAGCAGCTTAGTGGCGGAAGCTAATGAAAAACTGTTTTTT | CASSLVAEANEKLFF
TRBJ2-5 | TRBD2 | TRBV5-5 | many | TGTGCCAGCAGCTTGGGACTAGCGGGAAAAGAGACCCAGTACTTC | CASSLGLAGKETQYF
TRBJ2-3 | . | TRBV3-1 | many | TGTGCCAGCAGCCAAGACTATAACACAGATACGCAGTATTTT | CASSQDYNTDTQYF
TRBJ2-1 | . | TRBV6-1 | many | TGTGCCAGCAGTGAGGATATAGCCTACAATGAGCAGTTCTTC | CASSEDIAYNEQFF
TRBJ1-1 | . | TRBV12-3/TRBV12-4 | . | TGTGCCAGCAGTTTACAGGTGCTGAACACTGAAGCTTTCTTT | CASSLQVLNTEAFF
TRBJ2-1 | TRBD2 | TRBV5-1 | many | TGCGCCAGCGGGACTAGCGGAAGCTCCTACAATGAGCAGTTCTTC | CASGTSGSSYNEQFF
TRBJ2-7 | . | TRBV7-9 | medium-sized | TGTGCCAGCAGCCCTAAAGGACCGTACGAGCAGTACTTC | CASSPKGPYEQYF
TRBJ2-7 | TRBD1 | TRBV20-1 | many | TGCAGTGCTAGAGACGGGCCGGGACAGGGGGCCTACGAGCAGTACTTC | CSARDGPGQGAYEQYF
TRBJ1-5 | . | TRBV28 | many | TGTGCCAGCAGTGTTCCGGGGCCTAATCAGCCCCAGCATTTT | CASSVPGPNQPQHF
TRBJ2-7 | TRBD2 | TRBV28 | many | TGTGCCAGCAGTTTAAGCGGGAGGGCCTACGAGCAGTACTTC | CASSLSGRAYEQYF
TRBJ1-1 | TRBD1 | TRBV4-2 | many | TGTGCCAGCAGCCAAGCGACAGGGGGCGTTAACACTGAAGCTTTCTTT | CASSQATGGVNTEAFF
TRBJ2-1 | . | TRBV12-3/TRBV12-4 | many | TGTGCCAGCAGCCCAGGGGATGAGCAGTTCTTC | CASSPGDEQFF
TRBJ2-1 | . | TRBV5-1 | . | TGCGCCAGCAGCGAGGGATCCAAAATCAATGAGCAGTTCTTC | CASSEGSKINEQFF